The source of this TCR beta chain is a study of cytomegalovirus exposure and HLA in healthy donors (dated by TCRdb to 2016 to 2017). Notes on the research overall: In an earlier analysis of several hundred of the donors, approximately 260 Gb of sequence data and 117 million unique TCR beta sequences from roughly 200 million T cells were reported. Roughly 310 gigabases of sequencing data and approximately 84 million unique TCR sequences were included in an early release covering around 650 HLA-typed donors. Of the roughly 390 genotyped donors, roughly 85% fell in the genetic ancestry cluster associated with self-reported Caucasian donors. The study aimed to test whether cataloging public T cell receptors could reveal signatures of past pathogen exposure. The T cell repertoires of roughly 660 subjects were profiled by immunosequencing and related to cytomegalovirus serostatus. Along with the roughly 670-subject first cohort, a separate validation cohort of over a hundred different subjects was used. The study combined high-throughput TCR immunosequencing, statistical association of individual TCRs with disease status, and machine learning to predict cytomegalovirus infection status. A later analysis re-examined previously published TCR beta repertoires from several hundred donors and added high-resolution HLA genotyping to investigate patterns of TCR occurrence. In the later analysis, no new phenotypic data were used to find candidate immune exposures; instead, reliance was placed on TCR beta sequences and their occurrence across donors. An earlier analysis of approximately 500 of the donors applied high-throughput TCR beta sequencing to assess whether each TCR beta V gene segment acted as functional or pseudogenic. Donor age, sex, ethnicity and CMV serostatus were compiled alongside the repertoire data. A later genetic analysis took genome-wide SNP genotypes for about 65% of the 666 donors and used that subset as a discovery cohort. Every discovery cohort repertoire had been produced on one sequencing platform. HLA typing covered class I and class II loci at four-digit resolution. The number of donors typed differed by locus, with about 629-630 for A, B, C, DRB1 and DQB1, 522 for DQA1, 606 for DPA1, and some 440 for DPB1. A handful of DR-DQ haplotypes were handled as single units for association and clustering because linkage in the cohort was strong. Among 398 genotyped donors of the cohort, an average of approximately 240,000 unique TCR beta nucleotide sequences was sequenced per donor, of which 15% to 20% were non-productive. The investigation overall reported the following: Compared with equally common non-associated chains, HLA-associated TCR beta chains in a later analysis were more clonally expanded and had lower generation probabilities. An earlier analysis of 587 of the donors showed that most TCR beta V segments appeared in productive rearrangements either about 90% or about 30% of the time, which broadly matched IMGT annotations. It was suggested by the authors that the approach could potentially be generalized to other disease states and immunological phenotypes. In a later genetic analysis, fewer N-insertions in productive TCRs were reported among donors in an Asian-associated ancestry cluster than the roughly 670-donor mean. Because the 87-base-pair reads could not distinguish some IMGT-functional V segments, including TRBV6-2 and TRBV6-3, those segments were excluded. The presence/absence analyses assumed that sequencing depth was roughly uniform across donors, and that assumption may not be true. When HLA alleles, especially DR and DQ, strongly co-occurred, attributing TCR associations to individual alleles was difficult. In a later analysis, about 17,000 TCR beta sequences were associated with specific HLA alleles at a false discovery rate of 0.05. The classifier was reported to diagnose cytomegalovirus status with high specificity and sensitivity in both the original cohort and the validation cohort. According to a later analysis, TCR association rates differed among HLA loci, with DRB1 alleles showing the most associated TCRs and HLA-C alleles showing the fewest. A further reported finding was that TCR beta sequences accurately predicted the HLA-A and HLA-B alleles for most subjects in the first cohort. CMV serostatus was the only immune exposure information available for the cohort. Because some donors lacked HLA typing at each locus, the association tests relied only on the typed subset. A cluster of highly shared sequence variants was judged likely to be a technical artifact of the sequencing pipeline. Three of the identified cytomegalovirus-associated TCR beta chains were confirmed in vitro to be specific for cytomegalovirus antigens. Most TCR sequences were seen in very few donors, while some public TCRs were found in many individuals. A total of 150 or so TCR beta chains were listed by the study as associated with cytomegalovirus. V-gene and J-gene trimming of TCR beta chains was associated with a missense DCLRE1C variant in a later genetic analysis, and the association was replicated in an independent cohort. Correlated functional status among segregating V segments might reflect linkage disequilibrium, but an unknown experimental factor could not be ruled out. According to a later analysis, parvovirus B19, influenza, CMV and Epstein-Barr virus appeared linked to several top co-occurrence clusters. This cohort had only TCR beta chains sequenced, and the lack of alpha or paired-chain data limited which features could be detected. Because counts were too low, seventeen rarely observed V segments, including chromosome 9 orphons, were left out of the earlier analysis of several hundred of the donors. In a later analysis, most CMV-associated TCR beta chains were found to appear HLA-restricted, with HLA associations seemingly driven largely by CMV exposure.

As concerns this clone: It has no known antigen specificity. Base qualities are not at hand, and no much larger clone is one base apart.

Libraries were built with the immunoSEQ multiplex PCR assay. The multiplex PCR relied on a mix of 60 forward primers for TCR Vbeta segments and 13 reverse primers for TCR Jbeta segments. Amplification of the CDR3 region of rearranged TCR beta genes was performed with a multiplex PCR assay on genomic DNA. On the Illumina HiSeq System, the amplified TCR beta libraries were sequenced as 87-base-pair reads. The original pipeline was this. In a later analysis, roughly 80 million unique TCR beta chains were counted across the roughly 610 repertoires, and around 10 million of these chains were shared by at least two donors. To remove PCR and sequencing errors, raw reads were error-corrected and collapsed into unique sequences using a nearest-neighbor algorithm that merged closely related sequences. To assign V, D and J gene segments, CDR3 sequences were aligned to IMGT reference sequences. Each retained sequence needed at least a six-nucleotide match to both a V gene segment and a J gene segment. A rearrangement was called productive if the CDR3 had no stop codons and remained in frame with V and J, and every other rearrangement was called non-productive. CDR3 was defined according to IMGT convention as the region running from the second conserved V-encoded cysteine to the conserved J-encoded phenylalanine. The earlier analysis of about 560 of the donors excluded any sequence lacking an unambiguous match to a single V gene segment. In an earlier analysis of approximately 610 of the donors, V segments were called functional above 56.7% productive rearrangements and were called segregating when the between-donor standard deviation exceeded 5%. A statistical classification framework was developed to diagnose cytomegalovirus status using the catalog of TCR beta chain sequences. V and J gene assignment, in a later analysis, came from comparing TCR nucleotide sequences with IMGT/GENE-DB human TR gene sequences. In a later analysis, CDR3 sequences and most-parsimonious VDJ recombination scenarios were assigned using the TCRdist pipeline. A later analysis defined each TCR beta chain by its CDR3 amino acid sequence plus V-gene family, and excluded reads lacking a unique V-gene family. As a way to deal with suspected cross-contamination and a sequencing artifact, a later analysis dropped more than 500 nucleotide sequences that were highly shared and had low generation probability. In a later analysis, a clonal expansion index for each public chain was calculated from normalized within-repertoire ranks of inferred template counts. In a later analysis, generation probabilities were computed using a VDJ recombination model fitted to out-of-frame rearrangements, and the results were checked against IGoR. Hypergeometric tests were used in a later analysis to score TCR-TCR, TCR-HLA and TCR-CMV co-occurrence, with a repertoire-size bias correction applied to the TCR pairs. False discovery rates were estimated in a later analysis by permuting HLA or CMV assignments 20 times. In a later analysis, co-occurring TCRs were grouped using DBSCAN, and TCRdist sequence similarity was added for clustering within HLA-allele-positive subsets. Repertoires with fewer than 30,000 or more than 120,000 public chains were left out of co-occurrence clustering, as were roughly five repertoires with anomalous nucleotide sharing. The clones in this table, taken by TCRdb from immuneACCESS, are in-frame only. Not every clone is retained; where verified, under half of the shortfall comes from an unresolved V gene, and the cause of the rest is unknown. V, J and clone size derive from that table, while D and trimming were established from the DNA sequence. A total of about 130,000 clones appear in this sample, 75% to 80% of them only once. The ten largest make up under 2.5% of the sample.

Trimming accounts for 4 bases at V and 4 bases at J, while the number of junction bases matched to no gene is 10. The CDR3 runs 15 amino acids, cysteine and phenylalanine included. Only the CDR3 part of the read is kept: 45 bases, read in frame from the first base. Taken from the germline V gene, the CDR1 and CDR2 loops are SGHRS and YFSETQ. The cohort comprised some 680 healthy bone marrow donors. Cohort members were all nominally healthy when sampled, although unrecorded immune exposures were likely present. The donor was CMV seronegative and belonged to the group of more than 300 seronegative cohort members. A peripheral blood sample was collected from each donor, and TCR beta sequencing was performed on peripheral blood mononuclear cells. The Qiagen DNeasy Blood Extraction Kit was used to extract genomic DNA from the blood cell samples.

The TCR comes from a man younger than 40 in good health and CMV-seronegative. The receptor chain draws on TRBV5-1 and TRBJ1-1; a stretch of 7 junction bases matches TRBD1. Material: PBMCs. The DNA is as follows: TGCGCCAGCAGCGTAACAGGGGCCGGGGGCACTGAAGCTTTCTTT. Translated, it reads CASSVTGAGGTEAFF.